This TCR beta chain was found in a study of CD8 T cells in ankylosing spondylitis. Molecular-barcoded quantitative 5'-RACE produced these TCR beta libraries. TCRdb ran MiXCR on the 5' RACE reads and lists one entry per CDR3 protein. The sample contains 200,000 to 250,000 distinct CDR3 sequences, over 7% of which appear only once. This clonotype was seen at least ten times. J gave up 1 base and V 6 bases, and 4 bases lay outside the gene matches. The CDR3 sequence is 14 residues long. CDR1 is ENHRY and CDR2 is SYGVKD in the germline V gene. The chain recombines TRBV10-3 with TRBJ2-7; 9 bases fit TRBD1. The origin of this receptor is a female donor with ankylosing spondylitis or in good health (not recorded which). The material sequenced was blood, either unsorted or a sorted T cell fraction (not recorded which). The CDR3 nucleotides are TGTGCCATCAGGGCCGGGACAGGGTCCTACGAGCAGTACTTC. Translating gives CAIRAGTGSYEQYF.